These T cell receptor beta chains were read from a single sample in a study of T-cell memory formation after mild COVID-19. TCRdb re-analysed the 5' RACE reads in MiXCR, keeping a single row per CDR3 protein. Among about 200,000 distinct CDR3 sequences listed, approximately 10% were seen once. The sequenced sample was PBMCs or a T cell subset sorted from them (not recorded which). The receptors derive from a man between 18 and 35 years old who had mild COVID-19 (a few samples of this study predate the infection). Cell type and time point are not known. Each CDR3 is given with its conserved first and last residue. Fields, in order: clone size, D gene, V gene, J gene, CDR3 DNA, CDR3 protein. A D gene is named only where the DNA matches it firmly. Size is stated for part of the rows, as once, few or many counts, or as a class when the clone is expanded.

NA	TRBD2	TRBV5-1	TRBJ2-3	TGCGCCAGCAGCTTTGGGACTAGTTCAACCACAGATACGCAGTATTTT	CASSFGTSSTTDTQYF
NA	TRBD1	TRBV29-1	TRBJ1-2	TGCAGCGTTGAAAAAAACAGGGGGGCTGGCTACACCTTC	CSVEKNRGAGYTF
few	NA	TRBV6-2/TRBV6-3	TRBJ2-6	TGTGCCAGCACTGTCAGCGGCTCTGGGGCCAACGTCCTGACTTTC	CASTVSGSGANVLTF
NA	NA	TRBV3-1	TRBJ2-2	TGTGCCAGCAGCTTGCACTCGTTAGCGAACACCGGGGAGCTGTTTTTT	CASSLHSLANTGELFF
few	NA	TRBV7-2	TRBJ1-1	TGTGCCAGCACCCCACCCGGGACACAGAACACTGAAGCTTTCTTT	CASTPPGTQNTEAFF
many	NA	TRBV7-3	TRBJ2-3	TGTGCCAGCAGCTTAAGCCCCTCCCTCGGCACAGATACGCAGTATTTT	CASSLSPSLGTDTQYF
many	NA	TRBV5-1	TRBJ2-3	TGCGCCAGCAGCTTGTTCGGGGGGCGGACAGATACGCAGTATTTT	CASSLFGGRTDTQYF
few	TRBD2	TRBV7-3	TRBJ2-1	TGTGCCAGCAGCCCCCAACCAGTTGGGGAGGGGTACAGTGAGCAGTTCTTC	CASSPQPVGEGYSEQFF
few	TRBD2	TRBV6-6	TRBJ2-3	TGTGCCAGCAGTTTCTTCAGCGGGGGGGCAGGGACGCAGTATTTT	CASSFFSGGAGTQYF
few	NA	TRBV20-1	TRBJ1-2	TGCAGTGCCCCCCAAAACTATGGCTACACCTTC	CSAPQNYGYTF
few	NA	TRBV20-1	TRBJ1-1	TGCAGTGCTGCACCCGGGGACCGCCCTACGAACACTGAAGCTTTCTTT	CSAAPGDRPTNTEAFF
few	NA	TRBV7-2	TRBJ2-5	TGTGCCAGCAGCTCAGGGGGGGCGCGGGAGACCCAGTACTTC	CASSSGGARETQYF
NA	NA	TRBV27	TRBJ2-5	TGTGCCAGCAGTTTAGTCCACGAGGATCGAGAGACCCAGTACTTC	CASSLVHEDRETQYF
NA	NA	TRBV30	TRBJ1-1	TGTGCCTGGAGGGTAGGGGCGCCGTCTACCCTTGAAGCTTTCTTT	CAWRVGAPSTLEAFF
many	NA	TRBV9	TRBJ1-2	TGTGCCAGCAGCAGCACCACAAGGGACGGCTACACCTTC	CASSSTTRDGYTF
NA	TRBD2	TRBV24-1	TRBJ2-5	TGTGCCACCAGTGACCTTAAAAGCGGGGGGGCGGAGACCCAGTACTTC	CATSDLKSGGAETQYF
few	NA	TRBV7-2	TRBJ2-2	TGTGCCAGCAGCTTAAGGCGAGACAGGAACACCGGGGAGCTGTTTTTT	CASSLRRDRNTGELFF
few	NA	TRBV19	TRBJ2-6	TGTGCCAGTAGTATAGGGGGGGCCGGGGCCAACGTCCTGACTTTC	CASSIGGAGANVLTF